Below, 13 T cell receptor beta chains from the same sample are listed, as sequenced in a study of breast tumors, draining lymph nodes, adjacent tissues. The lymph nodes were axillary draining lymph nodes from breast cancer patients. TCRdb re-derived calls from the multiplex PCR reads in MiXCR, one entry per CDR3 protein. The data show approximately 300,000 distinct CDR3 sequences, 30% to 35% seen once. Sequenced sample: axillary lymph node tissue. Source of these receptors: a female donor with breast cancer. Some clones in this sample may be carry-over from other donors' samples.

The CDR3 region has the DNA TGTGCCAGCAGTGAAGTTGGAGTCGGCGAGGGCTATGAGCAGTTCTTC. It codes for CASSEVGVGEGYEQFF. This rearrangement joins TRBV6-5 to TRBJ2-1, with a tentative D call TRBD2 (5 bases). The CDR3 runs 16 residues. V was pared by 5 bases and J by 8 bases, with 22 bases between. Germline CDR1 is MNHEY and CDR2 is SVGAGI.

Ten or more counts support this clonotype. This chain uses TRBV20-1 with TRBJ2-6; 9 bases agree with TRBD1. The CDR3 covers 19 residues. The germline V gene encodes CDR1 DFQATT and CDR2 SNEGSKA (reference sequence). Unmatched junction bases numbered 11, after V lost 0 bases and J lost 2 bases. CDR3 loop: CSARETGGGGVAGANVLTF. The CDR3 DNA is TGCAGTGCTAGAGAAACAGGGGGCGGAGGGGTAGCTGGGGCCAACGTCCTGACTTTC.

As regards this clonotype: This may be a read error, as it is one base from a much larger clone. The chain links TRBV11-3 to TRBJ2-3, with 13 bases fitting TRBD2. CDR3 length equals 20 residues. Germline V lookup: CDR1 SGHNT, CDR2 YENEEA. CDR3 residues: CASSFFPGTSGKGFTDAQYF. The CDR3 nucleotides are TGTGCCAGCAGCTTTTTTCCCGGGACTAGCGGGAAGGGTTTCACAGATGCGCAGTATTTT. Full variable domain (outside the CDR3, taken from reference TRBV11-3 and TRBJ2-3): EAGVVQSPRYKIIEKKQPVAFWCNPISGHNTLYWYLQNLGQGPELLIRYENEEAVDDSQLPKDRFSAERLKGVDSTLKIQPAELGDSAVYLCASSFFPGTSGKGFTDAQYFGPGTRLTVL.

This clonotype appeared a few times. The CDR3, as DNA: TGTGCCAGCAGTCAGGGGACAGTCACTGAAGCTTTCTTT. This sequence encodes CASSQGTVTEAFF. The chain combines TRBV6-6 with TRBJ1-1; 7 bases line up with TRBD1. V gave up 5 bases and J gave up 4 bases; unmatched junction bases: 4. Germline CDR1 and CDR2: MNHNY and SVGAGI (reference sequence). This CDR3 contains 13 residues.

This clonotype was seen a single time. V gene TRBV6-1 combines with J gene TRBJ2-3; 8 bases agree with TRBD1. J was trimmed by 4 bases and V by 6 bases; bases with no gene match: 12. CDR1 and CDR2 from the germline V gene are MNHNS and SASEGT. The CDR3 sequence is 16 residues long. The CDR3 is CASSPVGTGGADTQYF. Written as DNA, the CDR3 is TGTGCCAGCAGCCCCGTCGGGACAGGAGGCGCAGATACGCAGTATTTT.

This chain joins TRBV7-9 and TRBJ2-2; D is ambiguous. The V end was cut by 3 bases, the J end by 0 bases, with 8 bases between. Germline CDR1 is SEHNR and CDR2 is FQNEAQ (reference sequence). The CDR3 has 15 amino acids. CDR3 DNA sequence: TGTGCCAGCAGCTTCTCCCCCTCGAACACCGGGGAGCTGTTTTTT. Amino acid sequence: CASSFSPSNTGELFF.

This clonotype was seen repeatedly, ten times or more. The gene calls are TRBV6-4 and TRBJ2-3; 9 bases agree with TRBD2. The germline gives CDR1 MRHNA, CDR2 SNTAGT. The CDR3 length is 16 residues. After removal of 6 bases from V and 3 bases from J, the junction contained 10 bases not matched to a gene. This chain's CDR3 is CASRREAGGNTDTQYF. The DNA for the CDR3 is TGTGCCAGCAGGAGAGAGGCGGGAGGGAATACAGATACGCAGTATTTT.

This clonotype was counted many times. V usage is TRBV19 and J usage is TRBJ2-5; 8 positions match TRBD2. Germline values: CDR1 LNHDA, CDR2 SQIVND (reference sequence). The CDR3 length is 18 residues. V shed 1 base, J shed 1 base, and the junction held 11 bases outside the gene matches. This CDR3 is CASSIAGLAVVGQETQYF. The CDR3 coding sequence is TGTGCCAGTAGTATAGCTGGACTAGCTGTTGTCGGCCAAGAGACCCAGTACTTC.

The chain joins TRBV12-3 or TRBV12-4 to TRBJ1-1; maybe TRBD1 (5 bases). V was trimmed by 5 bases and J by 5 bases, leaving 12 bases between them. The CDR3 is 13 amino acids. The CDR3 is CASSPLRQTEAFF. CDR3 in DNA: TGTGCCAGCAGTCCCCTTCGACAGACTGAAGCTTTCTTT.

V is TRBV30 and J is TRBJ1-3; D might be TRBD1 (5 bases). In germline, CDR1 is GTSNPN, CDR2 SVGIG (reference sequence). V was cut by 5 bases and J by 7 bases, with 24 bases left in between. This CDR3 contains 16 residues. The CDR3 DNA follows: TGTGCCTGGGGTTCATCGGGACTCCACGGGCGGAACACCATATATTTT. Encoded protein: CAWGSSGLHGRNTIYF. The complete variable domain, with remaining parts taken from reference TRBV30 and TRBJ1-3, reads SQTIHQWPATLVQPVGSPLSLECTVEGTSNPNLYWYRQAAGRGLQLLFYSVGIGQISSEVPQNLSASRPQDRQFILSSKKLLLSDSGFYLCAWGSSGLHGRNTIYFGEGSWLTVV.

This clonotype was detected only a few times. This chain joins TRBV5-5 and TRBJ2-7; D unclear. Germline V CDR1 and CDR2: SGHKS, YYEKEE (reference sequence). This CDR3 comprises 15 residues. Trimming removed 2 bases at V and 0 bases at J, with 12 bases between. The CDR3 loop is CASSLPGYSSYEQYF. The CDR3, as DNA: TGTGCCAGCAGCTTACCGGGTTATAGCTCCTACGAGCAGTACTTC.

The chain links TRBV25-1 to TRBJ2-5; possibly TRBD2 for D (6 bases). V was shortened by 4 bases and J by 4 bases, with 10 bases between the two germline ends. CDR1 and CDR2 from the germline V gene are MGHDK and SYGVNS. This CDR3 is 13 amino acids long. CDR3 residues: CASSASAGETQYF. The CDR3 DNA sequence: TGTGCCAGCAGTGCGTCAGCGGGAGAGACCCAGTACTTC.

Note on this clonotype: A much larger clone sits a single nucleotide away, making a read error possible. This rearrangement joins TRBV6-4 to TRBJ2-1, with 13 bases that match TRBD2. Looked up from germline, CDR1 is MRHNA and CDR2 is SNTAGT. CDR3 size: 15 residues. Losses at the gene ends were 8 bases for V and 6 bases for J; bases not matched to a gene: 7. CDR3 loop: CASAPGTSGTNEQFF. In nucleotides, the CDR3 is TGTGCCAGCGCGCCCGGGACTAGCGGGACCAATGAGCAGTTCTTC.